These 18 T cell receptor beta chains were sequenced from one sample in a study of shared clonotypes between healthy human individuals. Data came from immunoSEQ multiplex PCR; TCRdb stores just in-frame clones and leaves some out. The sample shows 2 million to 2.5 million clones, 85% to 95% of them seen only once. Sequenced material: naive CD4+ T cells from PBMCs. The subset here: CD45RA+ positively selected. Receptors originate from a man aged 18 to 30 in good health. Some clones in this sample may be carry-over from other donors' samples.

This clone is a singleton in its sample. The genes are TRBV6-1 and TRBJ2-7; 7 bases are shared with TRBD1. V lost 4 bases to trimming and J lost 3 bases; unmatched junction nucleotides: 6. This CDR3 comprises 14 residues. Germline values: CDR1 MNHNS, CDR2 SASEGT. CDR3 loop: CASSALWDSYEQYF. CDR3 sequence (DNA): TGTGCCAGCAGTGCTTTGTGGGACAGCTACGAGCAGTACTTC.

The CDR3 DNA follows: TGTGCCAGCAGCTTGGCAGGGATCCTCTCTGGAAACACCATATATTTT. Protein product: CASSLAGILSGNTIYF. The V call is TRBV5-6, the J call TRBJ1-3; D is possibly TRBD1 (5 bases). Germline V gene sequence: CDR1 SGHDT, CDR2 YYEEEE. The V and J ends lost 0 bases and 0 bases respectively, with 10 bases between them. This CDR3 has 16 residues.

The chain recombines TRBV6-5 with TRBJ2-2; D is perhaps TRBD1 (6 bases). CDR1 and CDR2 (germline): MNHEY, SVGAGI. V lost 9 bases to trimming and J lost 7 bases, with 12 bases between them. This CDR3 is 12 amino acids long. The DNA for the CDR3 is TGTGCCAGTACAGGGAGTAGCGGGGAGCTGTTTTTT. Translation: CASTGSSGELFF.

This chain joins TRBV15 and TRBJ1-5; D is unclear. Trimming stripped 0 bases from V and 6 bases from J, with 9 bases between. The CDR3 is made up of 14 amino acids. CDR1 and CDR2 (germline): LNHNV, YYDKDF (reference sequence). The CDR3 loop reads CATSRDVPGQPQHF. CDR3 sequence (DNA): TGTGCCACCAGCAGAGATGTGCCCGGTCAGCCCCAGCATTTT. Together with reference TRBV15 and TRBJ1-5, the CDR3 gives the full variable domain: DAMVIQNPRYQVTQFGKPVTLSCSQTLNHNVMYWYQQKSSQAPKLLFHYYDKDFNNEADTPDNFQSRRPNTSFCFLDIRSPGLGDTAMYLCATSRDVPGQPQHFGDGTRLSIL.

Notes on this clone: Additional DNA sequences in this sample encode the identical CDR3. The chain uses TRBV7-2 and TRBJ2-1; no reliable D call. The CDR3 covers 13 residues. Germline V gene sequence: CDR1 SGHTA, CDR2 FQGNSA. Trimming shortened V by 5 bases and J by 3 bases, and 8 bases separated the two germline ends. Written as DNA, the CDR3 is TGTGCCAGCAGCCCCTCCCTCTACAATGAGCAGTTCTTC. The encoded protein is CASSPSLYNEQFF.

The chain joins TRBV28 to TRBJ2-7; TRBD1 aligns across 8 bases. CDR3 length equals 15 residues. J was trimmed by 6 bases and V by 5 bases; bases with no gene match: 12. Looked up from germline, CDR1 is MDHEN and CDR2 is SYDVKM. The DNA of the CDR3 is TGTGCCAGCAGTACTCCCGGACAGGGTAGCGGCGAGCAGTACTTC. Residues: CASSTPGQGSGEQYF. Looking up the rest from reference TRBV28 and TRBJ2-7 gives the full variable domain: DVKVTQSSRYLVKRTGEKVFLECVQDMDHENMFWYRQDPGLGLRLIYFSYDVKMKEKGDIPEGYSVSREKKERFSLILESASTNQTSMYLCASSTPGQGSGEQYFGPGTRLTVT.

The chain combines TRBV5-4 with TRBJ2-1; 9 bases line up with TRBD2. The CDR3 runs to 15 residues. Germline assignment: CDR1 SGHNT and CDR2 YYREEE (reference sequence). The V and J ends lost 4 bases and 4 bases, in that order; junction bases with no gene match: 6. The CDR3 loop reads CASSPSGRPYNEQFF. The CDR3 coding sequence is TGTGCCAGCAGCCCGAGCGGGAGGCCTTACAATGAGCAGTTCTTC.

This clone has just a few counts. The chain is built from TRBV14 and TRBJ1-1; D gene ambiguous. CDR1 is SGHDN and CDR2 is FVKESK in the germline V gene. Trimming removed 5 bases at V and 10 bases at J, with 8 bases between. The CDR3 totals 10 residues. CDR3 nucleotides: TGTGCCAGCAGCGGTAGCGCAGCTTTCTTT. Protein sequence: CASSGSAAFF.

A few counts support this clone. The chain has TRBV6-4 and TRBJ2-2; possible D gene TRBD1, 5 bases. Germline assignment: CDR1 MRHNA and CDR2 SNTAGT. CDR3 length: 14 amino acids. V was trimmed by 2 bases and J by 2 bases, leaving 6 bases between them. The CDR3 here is CASSDGQNTGELFF. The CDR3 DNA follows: TGTGCCAGCAGTGACGGACAAAACACCGGGGAGCTGTTTTTT.

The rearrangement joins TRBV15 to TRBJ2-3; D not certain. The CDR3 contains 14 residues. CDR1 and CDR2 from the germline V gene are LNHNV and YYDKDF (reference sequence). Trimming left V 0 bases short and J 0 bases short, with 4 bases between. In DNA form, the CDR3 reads TGTGCCACCAGCAGAGATACCAGCACAGATACGCAGTATTTT. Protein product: CATSRDTSTDTQYF.

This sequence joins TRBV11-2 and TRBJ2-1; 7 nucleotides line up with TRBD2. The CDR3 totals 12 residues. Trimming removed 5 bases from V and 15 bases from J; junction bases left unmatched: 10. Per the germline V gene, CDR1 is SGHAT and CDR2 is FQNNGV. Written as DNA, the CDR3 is TGTGCCAGCAGCCAACAGGCTAGCGGTCCGTTCTTC. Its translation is CASSQQASGPFF. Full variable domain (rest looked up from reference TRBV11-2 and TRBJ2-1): EAGVAQSPRYKIIEKRQSVAFWCNPISGHATLYWYQQILGQGPKLLIQFQNNGVVDDSQLPKDRFSAERLKGVDSTLKIQPAKLEDSAVYLCASSQQASGPFFGPGTRLTVL.

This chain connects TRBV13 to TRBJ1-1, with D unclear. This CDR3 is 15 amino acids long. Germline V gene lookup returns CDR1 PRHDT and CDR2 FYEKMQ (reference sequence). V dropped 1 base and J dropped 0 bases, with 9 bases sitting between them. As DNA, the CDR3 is TGTGCCAGCAGCTTAGATTCTGGAGTGAACACTGAAGCTTTCTTT. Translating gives CASSLDSGVNTEAFF. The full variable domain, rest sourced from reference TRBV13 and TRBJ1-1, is AAGVIQSPRHLIKEKRETATLKCYPIPRHDTVYWYQQGPGQDPQFLISFYEKMQSDKGSIPDRFSAQQFSDYHSELNMSSLELGDSALYFCASSLDSGVNTEAFFGQGTRLTVV.

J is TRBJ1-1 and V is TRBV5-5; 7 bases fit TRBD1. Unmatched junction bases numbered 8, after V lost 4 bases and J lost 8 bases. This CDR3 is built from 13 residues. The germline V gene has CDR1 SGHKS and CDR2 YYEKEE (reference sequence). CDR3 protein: CASSQGGGLEAFF. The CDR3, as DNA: TGTGCCAGCAGCCAGGGGGGCGGTTTGGAAGCTTTCTTT.

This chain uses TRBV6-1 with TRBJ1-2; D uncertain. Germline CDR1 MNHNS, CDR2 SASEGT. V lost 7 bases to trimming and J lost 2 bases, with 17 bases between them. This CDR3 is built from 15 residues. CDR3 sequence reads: CASIYYGGRNYGYTF. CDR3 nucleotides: TGTGCCAGCATCTACTACGGAGGGAGAAACTATGGCTACACCTTC.

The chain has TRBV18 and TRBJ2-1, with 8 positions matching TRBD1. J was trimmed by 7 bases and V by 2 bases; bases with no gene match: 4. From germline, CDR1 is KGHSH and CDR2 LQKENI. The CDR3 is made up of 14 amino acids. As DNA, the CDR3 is TGTGCCAGCTCACCATTCCAGGGGGCGAATGAGCAGTTCTTC. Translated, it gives CASSPFQGANEQFF.

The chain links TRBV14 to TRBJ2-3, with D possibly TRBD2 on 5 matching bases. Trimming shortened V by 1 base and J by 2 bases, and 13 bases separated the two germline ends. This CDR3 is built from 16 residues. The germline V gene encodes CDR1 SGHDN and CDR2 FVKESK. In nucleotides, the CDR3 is TGTGCCAGCAGCCAAGTACTAGGAGTGGTCACAGATACGCAGTATTTT. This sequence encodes CASSQVLGVVTDTQYF.

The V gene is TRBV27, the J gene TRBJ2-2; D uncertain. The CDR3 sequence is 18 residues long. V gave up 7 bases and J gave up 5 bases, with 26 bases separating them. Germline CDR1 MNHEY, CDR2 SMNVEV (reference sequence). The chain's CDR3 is CASTPLERASLKTGELFF. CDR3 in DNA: TGTGCCAGCACCCCGCTTGAGCGAGCGTCGCTTAAGACCGGGGAGCTGTTTTTT.

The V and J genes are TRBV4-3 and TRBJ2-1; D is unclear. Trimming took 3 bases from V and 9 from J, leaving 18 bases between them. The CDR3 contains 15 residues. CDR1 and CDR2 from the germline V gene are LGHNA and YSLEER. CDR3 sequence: CASSHRKGILTEQFF. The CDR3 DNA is TGCGCCAGCAGCCACCGGAAAGGGATTTTGACTGAGCAGTTCTTC.